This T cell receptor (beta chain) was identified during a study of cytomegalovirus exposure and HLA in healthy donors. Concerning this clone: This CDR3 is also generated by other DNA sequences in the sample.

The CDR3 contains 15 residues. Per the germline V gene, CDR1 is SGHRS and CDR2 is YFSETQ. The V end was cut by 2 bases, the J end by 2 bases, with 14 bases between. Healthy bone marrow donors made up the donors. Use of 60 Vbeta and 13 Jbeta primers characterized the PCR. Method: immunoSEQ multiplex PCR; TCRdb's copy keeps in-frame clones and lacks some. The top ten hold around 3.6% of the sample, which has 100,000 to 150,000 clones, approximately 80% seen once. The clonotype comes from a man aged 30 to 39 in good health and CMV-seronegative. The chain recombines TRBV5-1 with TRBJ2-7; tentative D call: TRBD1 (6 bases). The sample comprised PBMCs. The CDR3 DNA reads TGCGCCAGCAGCTTAGGACAGAATACGCCCTACGAGCAGTACTTC. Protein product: CASSLGQNTPYEQYF.